This passage covers 11 T cell receptor beta chains from one sample sequenced in a study of Ad26.COV2.S vaccination and SARS-CoV-2 variants. Documented treatment: some 20 received Ad26.COV2.S at low or high dose, single or two shots; several received placebo; per-sample allocation not given. Day 63 following the first vaccine or placebo injection was when the samples were taken. Sequenced by immunoSEQ multiplex PCR; TCRdb stores in-frame clones only, minus some. The table includes 440,000 or so clones, about nine tenths detected once. The material was peripheral blood, obtained in a trial of Ad26.COV2.S vaccine versus placebo. These receptors all stem from a person between 18 and 65 years old who received the Ad26.COV2.S COVID-19 vaccine or a placebo.

V is TRBV27 and J is TRBJ2-1, with D tentatively TRBD2 (5 bases). Trimming removed 3 bases at V and 0 bases at J, with 21 bases between. This CDR3 region has 19 residues. CDR1 is MNHEY and CDR2 is SMNVEV in the germline V gene (reference sequence). The CDR3 loop is CASSFTPEGPRDSYNEQFF. As DNA, the CDR3 is TGTGCCAGCAGTTTTACACCCGAGGGCCCCCGGGACTCCTACAATGAGCAGTTCTTC.

The chain carries TRBV5-4 and TRBJ2-6; 9 bases align to TRBD2. The CDR3 covers 18 residues. CDR1 and CDR2 (germline): SGHNT, YYREEE (reference sequence). The V gene end was trimmed by 4 bases and the J gene end by 0 bases; junction bases not matched to a gene: 8. The CDR3 sequence is CASSPAGGRLSGANVLTF. Written as DNA, the CDR3 is TGTGCCAGCAGCCCGGCGGGGGGGCGGCTCTCTGGGGCCAACGTCCTGACTTTC.

The chain carries TRBV9 and TRBJ2-3; a weak D match, TRBD2 (6 bases). Germline CDR1 reads SGDLS; CDR2 reads YYNGEE. CDR3 length: 14 amino acids. The V gene lost 0 bases and the J gene lost 4 bases, with 9 bases spanning the gap. The CDR3: CASSVVAGPDTQYF. In nucleotides, the CDR3 is TGTGCCAGCAGCGTAGTGGCGGGGCCAGATACGCAGTATTTT.

This chain uses TRBV4-2 with TRBJ2-2; D gene unclear. CDR3 size: 16 residues. V was shortened by 1 base and J by 1 base, with 10 bases between the two germline ends. In germline, CDR1 is LGHNA, CDR2 YNFKEQ. The CDR3 region is CASSQVQRWNTGELFF. The CDR3 coding sequence is TGTGCCAGCAGCCAAGTTCAACGGTGGAACACCGGGGAGCTGTTTTTT.

V and J are TRBV7-2 and TRBJ2-2; TRBD2 matches 7 bases. The CDR3 spans 15 residues. With V trimmed by 5 bases and J by 3 bases, 6 bases remained unmatched. The germline CDR1 and CDR2 sequences are SGHTA and FQGNSA. CDR3 sequence reads: CASSAGTTYTGELFF. The CDR3 DNA reads as TGTGCCAGCAGCGCCGGGACTACTTACACCGGGGAGCTGTTTTTT.

This chain's CDR3 is CASNGEGTDTQYF. CDR3 DNA: TGTGCCAGTAATGGGGAGGGCACAGATACGCAGTATTTT. The genes are TRBV19 and TRBJ2-3, with a weak D call TRBD2 (6 bases). The CDR3 has 13 residues. From germline, CDR1 is LNHDA and CDR2 SQIVND (reference sequence). V lost 7 bases to trimming and J lost 1 base, with 9 bases between them.

The rearrangement uses TRBV2 and TRBJ1-5; possible D gene TRBD1, 5 bases. Trimming removed 2 bases from V and 8 bases from J, with 7 bases in between. The germline CDR1 and CDR2 sequences are SNHLY and FYNNEI. The CDR3 is 12 amino acids. In DNA form, the CDR3 reads TGTGCCAGCAGTGAATCGGGGGAGCCCCAGCATTTT. The encoded protein is CASSESGEPQHF.

The chain joins TRBV12-3 or TRBV12-4 to TRBJ1-6; no clear D gene. CDR3 length: 13 residues. V dropped 2 bases and J dropped 3 bases, with 2 bases sitting between them. CDR3 in DNA: TGTGCCAGCAGTTTAATCTATAATTCACCCCTCCACTTT. Translated: CASSLIYNSPLHF.

V is TRBV28 and J is TRBJ1-4; 7 bases map to TRBD1. The CDR3 runs to 15 residues. Per germline, CDR1 MDHEN and CDR2 SYDVKM. After removal of 5 bases from V and 3 bases from J, the junction contained 6 bases not matched to a gene. The CDR3 here is CASSPQTGPNEKLFF. CDR3 in DNA: TGTGCCAGCAGTCCGCAGACAGGGCCTAATGAAAAACTGTTTTTT.

The chain recombines TRBV29-1 with TRBJ2-7, with a tentative D call TRBD1 (5 bases). The CDR3 consists of 13 residues. V lost 3 bases, J lost 2 bases, and 11 bases lay in between. CDR1 is SQVTM, CDR2 ANQGSEA, per germline. For the CDR3, the DNA is TGCAGCGTTGACGCAGACAGTCCCTACGAGCAGTACTTC. It translates to CSVDADSPYEQYF.

This chain links TRBV6-6 with TRBJ2-5; 7 bases match TRBD2. Germline loops: CDR1 MNHNY, CDR2 SVGAGI (reference sequence). The J segment lost 5 bases and the V segment lost 4 bases, leaving 10 bases of the junction unmatched. The CDR3 has 15 amino acids. Here the CDR3 DNA reads TGTGCCAGCAGTTTTATGGCGGGAGTGGAGGAGACCCAGTACTTC. As protein: CASSFMAGVEETQYF.